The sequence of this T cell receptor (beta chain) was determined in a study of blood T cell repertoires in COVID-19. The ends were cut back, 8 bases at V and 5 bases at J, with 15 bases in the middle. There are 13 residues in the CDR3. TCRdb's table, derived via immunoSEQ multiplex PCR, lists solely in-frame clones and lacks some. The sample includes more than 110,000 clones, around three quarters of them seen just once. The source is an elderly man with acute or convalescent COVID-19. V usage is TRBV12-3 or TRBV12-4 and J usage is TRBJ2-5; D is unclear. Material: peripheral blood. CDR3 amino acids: CASGISRGETQYF. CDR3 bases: TGTGCCAGCGGTATTTCGAGAGGCGAGACCCAGTACTTC.